Below are 9 T cell receptor beta chains sequenced from a single sample in a study of T cell responses to AZD1222 COVID-19 vaccine. Clones were sequenced by immunoSEQ multiplex PCR, and TCRdb holds only the in-frame ones, with some missing. The table shows about 170,000 clones, with roughly 92% occurring only once. The specimen was peripheral blood, collected on day 0 of AZD1222 vaccination. The receptors here all came from an adult in good health.

The rearrangement joins TRBV5-1 to TRBJ1-4, with D hard to call. Germline V CDR1 and CDR2: SGHRS, YFSETQ. The germline V and J ends were trimmed by 4 bases and 6 bases, with 7 bases remaining between them. This CDR3 is 12 amino acids long. The CDR3 DNA reads as TGCGCCAGCAGCCACCCCGATGAAAAACTGTTTTTT. Amino acids: CASSHPDEKLFF.

The chain joins TRBV12-5 to TRBJ2-2, with a possible D match to TRBD2 (6 bases). Germline CDR1 reads LGHNT; CDR2 reads FRNRAP. The CDR3 contains 12 residues. CDR3 coding DNA: TGTGCCTCGAGGAGGGACACCGGGGAGCTGTTTTTT. Protein product: CASRRDTGELFF.

This rearrangement joins TRBV2 to TRBJ2-7; D is unresolved. CDR3 length equals 14 residues. Trimming took off 5 bases at V and 9 bases at J, with 20 bases between the two ends. Looked up from germline, CDR1 is SNHLY and CDR2 is FYNNEI. The CDR3 loop is CASSPLSSGLGQYF. The CDR3 DNA sequence: TGTGCCAGCAGTCCCTTGAGTTCTGGCCTTGGGCAGTACTTC.

The J gene is TRBJ2-2, the V gene TRBV27, with 7 bases fitting TRBD1. Germline trimming cut 3 bases from V and 4 bases from J; bases unmatched to any gene: 5. This CDR3 has 15 residues. The germline CDR1 and CDR2 sequences are MNHEY and SMNVEV (reference sequence). CDR3 protein: CASSFRQGRTGELFF. The CDR3 region has the DNA TGTGCCAGCAGTTTTAGACAGGGCCGCACCGGGGAGCTGTTTTTT.

This sequence joins TRBV18 and TRBJ1-5; the D is unclear. Germline V gives CDR1 KGHSH, CDR2 LQKENI. The V and J ends lost 2 bases and 9 bases respectively, with 17 bases between them. The CDR3 totals 15 residues. CDR3 sequence: CASSPFKGQSGPQHF. Here the CDR3 DNA reads TGTGCCAGCTCACCATTTAAGGGTCAATCAGGGCCCCAGCATTTT.

The genes are TRBV19 and TRBJ1-2, with no clear D. Deletions cut 3 bases from V and 5 bases from J, with 19 bases between. The CDR3 is 16 residues long. CDR1 is LNHDA, CDR2 SQIVND, per germline (reference sequence). CDR3 residues: CASSIGKVAAGYGYTF. Written as DNA, the CDR3 is TGTGCCAGTAGTATCGGGAAGGTGGCTGCCGGTTATGGCTACACCTTC.

This chain connects TRBV12-5 to TRBJ1-2; no clear D. V lost 1 base to trimming and J lost 4 bases, with 13 bases between them. The CDR3 contains 15 residues. Germline V lookup: CDR1 LGHNT, CDR2 FRNRAP. CDR3 amino acids: CASGLGRGVSYGYTF. The CDR3, as DNA: TGTGCTAGTGGTTTGGGGCGCGGGGTAAGCTATGGCTACACCTTC.

The chain recombines TRBV7-3 with TRBJ1-1, with D maybe TRBD1 (5 bases). The CDR3 has 15 amino acids. Germline CDR1 SGHTA, CDR2 FQGTGA. V was clipped by 2 bases and J by 2 bases, with 12 bases between them. The CDR3 spells CASSLSSGGNTEAFF. CDR3 nucleotide sequence: TGTGCCAGCAGCTTATCCTCCGGGGGAAACACTGAAGCTTTCTTT.

The V call is TRBV5-1, the J call TRBJ2-3; TRBD2 agrees at 7 bases. The CDR3 loop spans 15 amino acids. CDR1 is SGHRS, CDR2 YFSETQ, per germline. J lost 1 base, V lost 5 bases, and 7 bases had no gene match. The CDR3 coding sequence is TGCGCCAGCAGTCCGGGGGGAGTCCGCACAGATACGCAGTATTTT. It yields the protein CASSPGGVRTDTQYF. The full variable domain, its missing parts supplied by reference TRBV5-1 and TRBJ2-3, is KAGVTQTPRYLIKTRGQQVTLSCSPISGHRSVSWYQQTPGQGLQFLFEYFSETQRNKGNFPGRFSGRQFSNSRSEMNVSTLELGDSALYLCASSPGGVRTDTQYFGPGTRLTVL.